This T cell receptor (beta chain) appears in the sequencing data of a study of cytomegalovirus exposure and HLA in healthy donors. Study summary: Earlier results showed almost 120 million unique TCR beta sequences derived from approximately 170 million T cells.

This PCR relied on a set of 60 Vbeta primers and 13 Jbeta primers. Measured with immunoSEQ multiplex PCR; TCRdb has only the in-frame clones, and not every one. Here the sample spans some 160,000 clones, 73% being singletons. Comments on this clone: Its cognate antigen is unknown.

Healthy bone marrow donors formed the donor group. CDR1 LNHDA and CDR2 SQIVND come from the germline V gene (reference sequence). Trimming took 10 bases from V and 4 from J; bases not matched to a gene: 8. The CDR3 length is 14 residues. Study-wide findings and caveats: Altogether, about 160 TCR beta chains were recorded as cytomegalovirus-associated. In a later analysis, a genetic analysis reported fewer productive-TCR N-insertions in an Asian-associated ancestry cluster than the cohort average.

The TCR sequence derives from a woman younger than 30 in good health and CMV-seropositive. The chain couples TRBV19 to TRBJ2-3, with TRBD2 matching 10 bases. The sequenced sample consisted of PBMCs. The CDR3 is CATRAGGPSDTQYF. CDR3 sequence (DNA): TGTGCCACTAGAGCGGGGGGGCCGTCAGATACGCAGTATTTT.